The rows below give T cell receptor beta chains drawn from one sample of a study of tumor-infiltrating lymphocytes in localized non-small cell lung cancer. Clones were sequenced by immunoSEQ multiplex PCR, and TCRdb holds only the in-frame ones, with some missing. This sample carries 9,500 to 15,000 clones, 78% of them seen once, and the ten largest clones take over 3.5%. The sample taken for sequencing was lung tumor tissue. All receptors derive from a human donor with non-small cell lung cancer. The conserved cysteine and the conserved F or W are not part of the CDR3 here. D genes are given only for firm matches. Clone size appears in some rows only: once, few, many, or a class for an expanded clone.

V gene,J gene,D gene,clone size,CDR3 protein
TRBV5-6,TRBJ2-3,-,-,ASSLGSASPDTQY
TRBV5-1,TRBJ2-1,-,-,ASPSRLAAYNEQF
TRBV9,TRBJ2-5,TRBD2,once,ASSATSGRQETQY
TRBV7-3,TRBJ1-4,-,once,ASSLGPGEKLF
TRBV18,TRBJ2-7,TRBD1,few,ASSQMTGPYEQY
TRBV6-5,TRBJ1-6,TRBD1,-,ASSEDRINSPLH
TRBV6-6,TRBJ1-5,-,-,ASSSFLDSNQPQH
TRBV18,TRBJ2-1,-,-,ASSPMAVLSNEQF
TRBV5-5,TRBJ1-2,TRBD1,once,ASSRQGASTNYGYT
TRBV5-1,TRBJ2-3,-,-,ASRLYGVGGTDTQY
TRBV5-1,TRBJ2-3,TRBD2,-,ASSLDPGGSTDTQY
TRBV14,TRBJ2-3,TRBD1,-,ASSQAGGPPTDTQY
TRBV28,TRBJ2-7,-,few,ASIPGGGQGASYEQY
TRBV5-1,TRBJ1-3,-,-,ASSPAMGSGNTIY
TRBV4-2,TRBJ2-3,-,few,ASSQSELDTQY
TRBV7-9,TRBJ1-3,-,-,ASSFAENTIY
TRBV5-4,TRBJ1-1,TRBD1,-,ASSFNYRGTEAF
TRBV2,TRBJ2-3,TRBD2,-,ATPGLAGGADTQY